Shown below are 2 T cell receptor beta chains from a single sample sequenced in a study of cytomegalovirus exposure and HLA in healthy donors. The PCR had 60 Vbeta and 13 Jbeta primers. Clones were read by immunoSEQ multiplex PCR, and TCRdb kept only the in-frame ones, dropping some. The profile shows some 90,000 clones, around 84% of them singletons. The sequencing sample was made of PBMCs. All receptors derive from a human donor in good health.

J is TRBJ1-1 and V is TRBV7-2; 8 bases align to TRBD1. From germline, CDR1 is SGHTA and CDR2 FQGNSA. This CDR3 is 16 amino acids long. Trimming at V came to 1 base and at J to 4 bases, leaving 8 bases not matched to a gene. The CDR3 loop reads CASSLVSQGALTEAFF. The CDR3 DNA reads as TGTGCCAGCAGCTTAGTTTCCCAGGGGGCGCTCACTGAAGCTTTCTTT. Filled out from reference TRBV7-2 and TRBJ1-1, the complete variable domain reads GAGVSQSPSNKVTEKGKDVELRCDPISGHTALYWYRQSLGQGLEFLIYFQGNSAPDKSGLPSDRFSAERTGGSVSTLTIQRTQQEDSAVYLCASSLVSQGALTEAFFGQGTRLTVV.

This chain links TRBV7-7 with TRBJ2-5; 9 bases map to TRBD1. The CDR3 is made up of 15 amino acids. Germline-derived CDR1 and CDR2 are SSHAT and FNYEAQ (reference sequence). The trim removed 1 base at V and 5 bases at J, leaving 5 bases unmatched. In nucleotides, the CDR3 is TGTGCCAGCAGCTTAGGATCCGGGACAGGGGAGACCCAGTACTTC. It translates to CASSLGSGTGETQYF.